The 18 T cell receptor beta chains presented below share a single source sample, sequenced in a study of tumor and adjacent non-tumor tissue in lung cancer. No cell sorting was done before RNA was extracted from the tissue. Three rounds of nested PCR, following a modified ARM-PCR protocol, produced the TCRbeta library. One entry per CDR3 protein results from TCRdb running MiXCR on the multiplex PCR reads. The sample lists fewer than 100,000 distinct CDR3 sequences, 72% seen once, with around 9.5% in the top ten. Material for sequencing was lung tumor tissue. These receptors were collected from a woman in her thirties or forties with non-small cell lung cancer.

Remarks on this clonotype: This may be a read error: a much more frequent sequence differs by one nucleotide. The chain is built from TRBV20-1 and TRBJ2-7; D is ambiguous. V was trimmed by 3 bases and J by 1 base, leaving 13 bases between them. The CDR3 contains 14 residues. CDR1 DFQATT and CDR2 SNEGSKA come from the germline V gene (reference sequence). The CDR3 loop reads CSASFAELSYEQYF. The CDR3 region has the DNA TGCAGTGCTAGTTTCGCGGAACTATCCTACGAGCAGTACTTC.

About this clonotype: The missing conserved phenylalanine or tryptophan at the end of this CDR3 makes a read error likely. The V gene is TRBV5-5, the J gene TRBJ2-3; a possible D gene is TRBD2 (7 bases). Germline assignment: CDR1 SGHKS and CDR2 YYEKEE (reference sequence). CDR3 length: 14 amino acids. CDR3 DNA: TGTGCCAGCAGCCAGGGAGGGGGAACAGATACACAGTATCTT. Protein: CASSQGGGTDTQYL.

This chain uses TRBV6-1 with TRBJ2-7, with D perhaps matching TRBD1 or TRBD2 (6 bases each). Deletions cut 2 bases from V and 8 bases from J, with 22 bases between. The CDR3 runs 16 residues. Germline assignment: CDR1 MNHNS and CDR2 SASEGT. The CDR3 DNA is TGTGCCAGCAGTGAATACGAGGGGGGCGGTTCGTACAAGCAGTACTTC. It encodes CASSEYEGGGSYKQYF.

Remarks on this clonotype: A junction boundary mismatches the germline segment, possibly from a read error. The DNA for the CDR3 is TGTGCCAGCAGTCCTGGACAGAGGACAAGCCTCTCTAACTATGGATACACCTTC. As protein: CASSPGQRTSLSNYGYTF. V gene TRBV5-4 combines with J gene TRBJ1-2, with TRBD1 as a possible D gene (6 bases). Germline V lookup: CDR1 SGHNT, CDR2 YYREEE (reference sequence). The CDR3 totals 18 residues.

CDR3 sequence (DNA): TGTGCCGTCAGCTTAATGCGAGGGTGGCCCCAGCATTTT. Protein product: CAVSLMRGWPQHF. The chain links TRBV11-2 to TRBJ1-5; D unresolved. CDR1 is SGHAT, CDR2 FQNNGV, per germline. The CDR3 length is 13 residues. Trimming left V 11 bases short and J 9 bases short, with 20 bases between.

In its sample, this clonotype was seen a few times. A much larger clone differs by one base, so this may be a read error. CDR3 protein: CVISDREYNEQFF. For the CDR3, the DNA is TGTGTCATCAGTGACAGGGAATACAATGAGCAGTTCTTC. This chain joins TRBV10-3 and TRBJ2-1; 7 nucleotides line up with TRBD1. The CDR3 sequence is 13 residues long. Germline-derived CDR1 and CDR2 are ENHRY and SYGVKD.

The rearrangement joins TRBV30 to TRBJ1-4, with a possible D match to TRBD1 (5 bases). Germline-derived CDR1 and CDR2 are GTSNPN and SVGIG (reference sequence). The CDR3 contains 15 residues. V lost 0 bases, J lost 4 bases, and 12 bases lay in between. The CDR3 region is CAWSVLEGINEKLFF. DNA of the CDR3: TGTGCCTGGAGTGTACTTGAGGGGATTAATGAAAAACTGTTTTTT. The full variable domain, rest sourced from reference TRBV30 and TRBJ1-4, is SQTIHQWPATLVQPVGSPLSLECTVEGTSNPNLYWYRQAAGRGLQLLFYSVGIGQISSEVPQNLSASRPQDRQFILSSKKLLLSDSGFYLCAWSVLEGINEKLFFGSGTQLSVL.

This clonotype has only a few counts. V is TRBV30 and J is TRBJ1-2; TRBD1 is a possible D gene (5 bases). Germline-derived CDR1 and CDR2 are GTSNPN and SVGIG (reference sequence). V was cut by 7 bases and J by 0 bases, with 30 bases left in between. The CDR3 has 19 residues. The CDR3 loop reads CASRQKGRGIRPANYGYTF. DNA of the CDR3: TGTGCCTCAAGACAGAAAGGTCGTGGCATCCGACCAGCTAACTATGGCTACACCTTC.

As concerns this clonotype: One end of the junction does not line up with germline, which may come from a read error. V gene TRBV12-3 or TRBV12-4 combines with J gene TRBJ2-3; TRBD1 matches at 8 bases. CDR3 size: 16 residues. The CDR3 nucleotides read TGTACCAGCAGTCCCCGACAGGGGCTAGATACAGATGCGCAGTATTTT. It yields the protein CTSSPRQGLDTDAQYF.

By proportion, this clonotype is medium-sized. The V and J genes are TRBV11-2 and TRBJ2-2; no reliable D call. The CDR3 runs to 14 residues. The germline V gene encodes CDR1 SGHAT and CDR2 FQNNGV. Trimming removed 2 bases at V and 5 bases at J, with 9 bases between. CDR3 nucleotide sequence: TGTGCCAGCAGCTTAAATATAGGGACCGGGGAGCTGTTTTTT. This translates into CASSLNIGTGELFF.

A note on this clonotype: Being one base from a much bigger clone, this may be a read error. This sequence joins TRBV12-3 or TRBV12-4 and TRBJ2-3; no firm D call. The V and J ends lost 8 bases and 2 bases respectively, with 5 bases between them. This CDR3 is built from 11 residues. CDR3 DNA: TGTGCCAGCTGTACCACAGATACGCAGTATTTT. Its protein is CASCTTDTQYF.

About this clonotype: This CDR3 fails to terminate in the conserved phenylalanine or tryptophan, so it likely reflects a read error. This rearrangement joins TRBV6-1 to TRBJ2-2; possibly TRBD1 for D (6 bases). The germline CDR1 and CDR2 sequences are MNHNS and SASEGT. This CDR3 is 15 amino acids long. V lost 2 bases to trimming and J lost 4 bases, with 11 bases between them. The CDR3 spells CASSERTAITGELFS. The DNA for the CDR3 is TGTGCCAGCAGTGAACGGACAGCCATCACCGGGGAGCTGTTTTCT.

As to this clonotype: The junction differs from germline at one of its ends, possibly a read error. The chain combines TRBV6-5 with TRBJ2-3, with D unclear. This CDR3 comprises 12 residues. Per germline, CDR1 MNHEY and CDR2 SVGAGI. The CDR3 nucleotides read TGTGTCAGCAGTTACTCTGCAGATACGTATTATTTT. Translation gives CVSSYSADTYYF.

As for this clonotype: One junction end disagrees with the germline gene, perhaps due to a read error. The V call is TRBV29-1, the J call TRBJ2-5; D is possibly TRBD2 (6 bases). Germline assignment: CDR1 SQVTM and CDR2 ANQGSEA. There are 13 residues in the CDR3. The CDR3 coding sequence is TGCAGCTTTAAACAGGTGTCGGGGGAGACACAGTACTTC. It translates to CSFKQVSGETQYF.

This clonotype was recorded only once. One end of the junction is discordant with germline, which a read error may explain. This chain uses TRBV11-2 with TRBJ2-5; D remains ambiguous. Per germline, CDR1 SGHAT and CDR2 FQNNGV. CDR3 size: 14 residues. The chain's CDR3 is CASSLGRVDETQYF. CDR3 in DNA: TGTGCCAGCAGCTTAGGAAGGGTCGATGAGACCCAGTACTTT. Combining the CDR3 with reference TRBV11-2 and TRBJ2-5 gives the whole variable domain EAGVAQSPRYKIIEKRQSVAFWCNPISGHATLYWYQQILGQGPKLLIQFQNNGVVDDSQLPKDRFSAERLKGVDSTLKIQPAKLEDSAVYLCASSLGRVDETQYFGPGTRLLVL.

The chain links TRBV25-1 to TRBJ2-3; no clear D gene. Germline CDR1 reads MGHDK; CDR2 reads SYGVNS. Trimming removed 6 bases from V and 0 bases from J, with 10 bases in between. This CDR3 has 14 amino acids. The CDR3 sequence is CASRKGSSTDTQYF. DNA of the CDR3: TGTGCCAGCAGGAAAGGGTCTAGCACAGATACGCAGTATTTT.

This clonotype has more than one count but fewer than ten. The chain has TRBV6-5 and TRBJ1-1; tentative D call: TRBD1 (5 bases). The CDR3 sequence is 13 residues long. The V gene's germline CDR1 is MNHEY and CDR2 SVGAGI. V lost 6 bases and J 3 bases, leaving 11 bases between the germline ends. Here the CDR3 reads CASSMGRDTEAFF. The CDR3 bases are TGTGCCAGCAGCATGGGACGGGACACTGAAGCTTTCTTT.

This clonotype was counted many times. V is TRBV14 and J is TRBJ2-3; D gene uncertain. CDR1 is SGHDN, CDR2 FVKESK, per germline. With 5 bases removed from V and 2 bases from J, the gap between germline ends came to 11 bases. CDR3 length: 14 amino acids. The CDR3 spells CASSSRQYTDTQYF. CDR3 sequence (DNA): TGTGCCAGCAGCTCGCGTCAGTACACAGATACGCAGTATTTT.